These 14 T cell receptor beta chains share one sample of origin, sequenced in a study of CD8 T cells in Susac syndrome. The authors reverse transcribed roughly 0.5 to 1 ug RNA with random hexamers. TCRdb reprocessed the immunoSEQ multiplex PCR reads via MiXCR and lists one record per CDR3 protein. The sample yields more than 65,000 distinct CDR3 sequences, approximately 95% seen once. Source material: CD8+ T cells from PBMCs. Receptor source: a human donor in good health.

The chain recombines TRBV5-4 with TRBJ2-5; TRBD1 matches at 11 bases. Germline V lookup: CDR1 SGHNT, CDR2 YYREEE (reference sequence). The CDR3 is 15 amino acids. The V segment lost 4 bases and the J segment 2 bases; nucleotides outside the gene matches: 4. The CDR3 nucleotides are TGTGCCAGCAGCGGCTGGGACAGGGGGCAAGAGACCCAGTACTTC. Translating it yields CASSGWDRGQETQYF.

The chain is built from TRBV30 and TRBJ1-6, with D maybe TRBD1 (5 bases). The CDR3 length is 15 residues. Trimming took off 3 bases at V and 6 bases at J, with 15 bases between the two ends. CDR1 is GTSNPN, CDR2 SVGIG, per germline (reference sequence). The CDR3 reads CAWRGEAASNSPLHF. CDR3 in DNA: TGTGCCTGGAGGGGGGAGGCAGCGAGTAATTCACCCCTCCACTTT.

This chain connects TRBV7-9 to TRBJ2-5, with 14 bases fitting TRBD2. Germline V gene sequence: CDR1 SEHNR, CDR2 FQNEAQ (reference sequence). This CDR3 comprises 17 residues. The trim removed 5 bases at V and 0 bases at J, leaving 5 bases unmatched. CDR3 amino acids: CASSPGLAGGYQETQYF. Written as DNA, the CDR3 is TGTGCCAGCAGCCCTGGACTAGCGGGGGGATACCAAGAGACCCAGTACTTC.

This clonotype was picked up one time. The rearrangement uses TRBV2 and TRBJ2-5; 10 bases line up with TRBD2. Germline-derived CDR1 and CDR2 are SNHLY and FYNNEI. The CDR3 covers 17 residues. J lost 5 bases, V lost 6 bases, and 15 bases had no gene match. The CDR3, as DNA: TGTGCCAGCAGCCAGGAACTAGCGGGGAGGGAAGACGAGACCCAGTACTTC. It encodes CASSQELAGREDETQYF.

This chain connects TRBV7-9 to TRBJ2-3; possibly TRBD2 for D (5 bases). The CDR3 runs 14 residues. The V gene's germline CDR1 is SEHNR and CDR2 FQNEAQ (reference sequence). The V end lost 3 bases, the J end lost 4 bases, and 11 bases lay between the germline ends. The CDR3: CASSLDLSPDTQYF. CDR3 sequence (DNA): TGTGCCAGCAGCTTGGACTTATCCCCAGATACGCAGTATTTT.

The chain employs TRBV10-1 and TRBJ2-7, with D perhaps TRBD1 or TRBD2 (5 bases each). The CDR3 is made up of 13 amino acids. Trimming took 8 bases from V and 3 from J, leaving 14 bases between them. Looked up from germline, CDR1 is WNHNN and CDR2 is SYGVQD (reference sequence). This CDR3 reads CASGETDSYEQYV. DNA of the CDR3: TGCGCCAGCGGGGAGACAGATAGCTACGAGCAGTACGTC.

The table lists this clonotype with a few counts. As DNA, the CDR3 is TGTGCCAGCAGCACCATCTCCTACGAGCAGTACTTC. This sequence encodes CASSTISYEQYF. The J gene is TRBJ2-7, the V gene TRBV7-9; D is ambiguous. Germline CDR1 reads SEHNR; CDR2 reads FQNEAQ (reference sequence). The CDR3 totals 12 residues. V was pared by 5 bases and J by 0 bases, with 5 bases between.

The chain uses TRBV4-1 and TRBJ2-7; D ambiguous. The CDR3 contains 15 residues. Trimming removed 1 base from V and 0 bases from J, with 10 bases in between. Per the germline V gene, CDR1 is MGHRA and CDR2 is YSYEKL. Here the CDR3 reads CASSQAYTISYEQYF. For the CDR3, the DNA is TGCGCCAGCAGCCAAGCGTACACCATCTCCTACGAGCAGTACTTC.

J is TRBJ2-7 and V is TRBV27; maybe TRBD1 (6 bases). Trimming shortened V by 2 bases and J by 0 bases, and 14 bases separated the two germline ends. The CDR3 spans 16 residues. The germline gives CDR1 MNHEY, CDR2 SMNVEV (reference sequence). In nucleotides, the CDR3 is TGTGCCAGCAGTTTACGGGGACAAAGTCCCTCCTACGAGCAGTACGTC. Protein sequence: CASSLRGQSPSYEQYV.

The chain is built from TRBV29-1 and TRBJ2-5; tentative D call: TRBD2 (5 bases). In germline, CDR1 is SQVTM, CDR2 ANQGSEA. Between the trimmed V and J ends, which lost 4 bases and 5 bases, there was a span of 14 bases. This CDR3 is built from 13 residues. The CDR3 loop is CSVVLGPWETQYF. The CDR3 DNA reads as TGCAGCGTTGTACTAGGCCCCTGGGAGACCCAGTACTTC.

CDR3 sequence (DNA): TGTGCCAGCAGCGCATCGGGCCTGCGGGGGTACAATGAGCAGTTCTTC. It encodes CASSASGLRGYNEQFF. The J gene is TRBJ2-1, the V gene TRBV28, with 7 bases aligning to TRBD2. CDR3 length: 16 amino acids. After removal of 6 bases from V and 4 bases from J, the junction contained 12 bases not matched to a gene. Germline CDR1 reads MDHEN; CDR2 reads SYDVKM.

The V call is TRBV9, the J call TRBJ1-4, with TRBD1 as a possible D gene (6 bases). The CDR3 loop spans 18 amino acids. Germline-derived CDR1 and CDR2 are SGDLS and YYNGEE. With 4 bases removed from V and 3 bases from J, the gap between germline ends came to 22 bases. For the CDR3, the DNA is TGTGCCAGCAGCCTGACAGGTGTTGATGTTTTGTCTAATGAAAAACTGTTTTTT. This encodes CASSLTGVDVLSNEKLFF. The full variable domain, in which reference TRBV9 and TRBJ1-4 provide the parts outside the CDR3, is DSGVTQTPKHLITATGQRVTLRCSPRSGDLSVYWYQQSLDQGLQFLIQYYNGEERAKGNILERFSAQQFPDLHSELNLSSLELGDSALYFCASSLTGVDVLSNEKLFFGSGTQLSVL.

This CDR3 reads CASSITEYSNTEAFF. Here the CDR3 DNA reads TGTGCCAGTAGTATTACAGAATACTCGAACACTGAAGCTTTCTTT. This chain joins TRBV19 and TRBJ1-1, with D hard to call. V lost 3 bases, J lost 1 base, and 12 bases lay in between. The CDR3 covers 15 residues. The germline V gene has CDR1 LNHDA and CDR2 SQIVND (reference sequence).

The chain couples TRBV7-8 to TRBJ2-2; the D gene is possibly TRBD1 (6 bases). This CDR3 is 16 amino acids long. V lost 5 bases and J 7 bases, leaving 20 bases between the germline ends. The germline gives CDR1 SGHVS, CDR2 FQNEAQ. In DNA form, the CDR3 reads TGTGCCAGCAGCCTCTATTTGGGGACAATAGGCGGGGAGCTGTTTTTT. Translated: CASSLYLGTIGGELFF.